This T cell receptor (beta chain) is drawn from a study of blood T cell repertoires in COVID-19. As for the study in general: Acute and convalescent COVID-19 samples came from the United States, Italy and Spain.

The V gene's germline CDR1 is MNHNS and CDR2 SASEGT. This CDR3 has 15 residues. The V gene lost 0 bases and the J gene lost 3 bases, with 8 bases spanning the gap. The repertoire was sequenced with immunoSEQ multiplex PCR; TCRdb's copy has only in-frame clones and lacks some. The sample yields 250,000 or so clones, 86% seen once. This clone came up a few times. The study drew participants aged about 18 to 89 years from under 30 US areas. Cohort assignment relied on participant-reported clinical history. The sequence derives from a woman between 18 and 29 years old who had recovered from COVID-19. The chain has TRBV6-1 and TRBJ2-2; perhaps TRBD1 as D (6 bases). The source material was PBMCs or T cells enriched from blood (not recorded which). CDR3 in amino acids: CASSEATGYTGELFF. CDR3 sequence (DNA): TGTGCCAGCAGTGAAGCGACAGGCTACACCGGGGAGCTGTTTTTT.